This entry describes one T cell receptor beta chain. Its antigen is still unknown. The data were obtained in a study of T cell responses to AZD1222 COVID-19 vaccine. The study's findings and limits: It was only after the peak T cell response that any repertoires were sampled.

Here immunoSEQ multiplex PCR was the method, and the copy in TCRdb shows in-frame clones only, minus some. The sample has about 55,000 clones; approximately 84% are singletons. V was pared by 6 bases and J by 3 bases, with 9 bases between. This CDR3 is built from 13 residues. The clonotype originates from an adult in good health. Sequences were derived from peripheral blood, sampled on day 0 of AZD1222 vaccination. V usage is TRBV12-3 or TRBV12-4 and J usage is TRBJ1-3; D is unresolved. The CDR3 is CASSTGLGNTIYF. CDR3 nucleotide sequence: TGTGCCAGCAGCACGGGCCTTGGAAACACCATATATTTT.